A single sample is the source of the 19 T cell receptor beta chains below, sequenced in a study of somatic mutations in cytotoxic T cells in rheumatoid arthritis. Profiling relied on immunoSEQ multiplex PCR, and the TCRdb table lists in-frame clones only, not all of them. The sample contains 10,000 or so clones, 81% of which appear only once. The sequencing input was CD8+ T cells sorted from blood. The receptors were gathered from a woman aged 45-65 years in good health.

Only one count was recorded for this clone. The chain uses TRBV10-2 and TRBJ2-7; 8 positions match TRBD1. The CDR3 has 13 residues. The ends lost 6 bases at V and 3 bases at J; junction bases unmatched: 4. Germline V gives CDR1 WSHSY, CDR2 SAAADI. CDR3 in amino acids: CASRTGQGYEQYF. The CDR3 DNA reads TGCGCCAGCAGGACCGGACAGGGCTACGAGCAGTACTTC.

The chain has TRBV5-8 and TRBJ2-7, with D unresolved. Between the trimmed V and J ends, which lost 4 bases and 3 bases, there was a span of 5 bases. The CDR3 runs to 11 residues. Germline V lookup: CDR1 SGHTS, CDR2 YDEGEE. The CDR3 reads CASSVLYEQYF. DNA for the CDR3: TGTGCCAGCAGCGTTCTCTACGAGCAGTACTTC.

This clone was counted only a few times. Written as DNA, the CDR3 is TGCGCCAGCAGCCAAGCACCAAGACAGGAGGAGTACTTC. This sequence encodes CASSQAPRQEEYF. The rearrangement uses TRBV4-3 and TRBJ2-7; a weak D match, TRBD1 (6 bases). Trimming took off 1 base at V and 11 bases at J, with 15 bases between the two ends. The CDR3 contains 13 residues. CDR1 and CDR2 from the germline V gene are LGHNA and YSLEER.

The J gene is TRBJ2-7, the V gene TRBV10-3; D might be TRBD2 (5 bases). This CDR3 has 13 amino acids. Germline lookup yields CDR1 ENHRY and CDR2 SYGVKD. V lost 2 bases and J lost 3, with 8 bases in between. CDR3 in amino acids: CAISEGLLYEQYF. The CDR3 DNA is TGTGCCATCAGTGAGGGACTCCTCTACGAGCAGTACTTC.

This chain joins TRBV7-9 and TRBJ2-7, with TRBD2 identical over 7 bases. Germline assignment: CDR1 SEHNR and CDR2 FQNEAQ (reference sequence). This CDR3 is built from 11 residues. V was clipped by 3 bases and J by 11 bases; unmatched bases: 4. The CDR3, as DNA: TGTGCCAGCAGCTTCGGGACTATGGAGTACTTC. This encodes CASSFGTMEYF.

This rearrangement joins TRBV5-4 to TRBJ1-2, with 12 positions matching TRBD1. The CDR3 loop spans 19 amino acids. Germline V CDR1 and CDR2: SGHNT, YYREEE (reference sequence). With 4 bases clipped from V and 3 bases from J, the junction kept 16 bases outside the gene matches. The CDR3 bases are TGTGCCAGCAGCCCGCAACCGGGACAGGGGGCGGGTGTAGACTATGGCTACACCTTC. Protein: CASSPQPGQGAGVDYGYTF.

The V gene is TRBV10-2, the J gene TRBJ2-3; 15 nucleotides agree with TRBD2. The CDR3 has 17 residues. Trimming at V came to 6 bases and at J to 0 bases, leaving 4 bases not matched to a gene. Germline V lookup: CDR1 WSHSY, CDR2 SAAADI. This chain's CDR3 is CASRGLAGGASTDTQYF. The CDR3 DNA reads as TGCGCCAGCAGGGGACTAGCGGGAGGCGCTAGCACAGATACGCAGTATTTT.

The CDR3 DNA follows: TGTGCCAGCAGCTCATCCCCGGAGGGAAGCGGCTATGGCTACACCTTC. Its translation is CASSSSPEGSGYGYTF. The chain links TRBV7-6 to TRBJ1-2; D gene uncertain. The germline V and J ends were trimmed by 4 bases and 4 bases, with 19 bases remaining between them. This CDR3 contains 16 residues. Germline CDR1 SGHVS, CDR2 FNYEAQ.

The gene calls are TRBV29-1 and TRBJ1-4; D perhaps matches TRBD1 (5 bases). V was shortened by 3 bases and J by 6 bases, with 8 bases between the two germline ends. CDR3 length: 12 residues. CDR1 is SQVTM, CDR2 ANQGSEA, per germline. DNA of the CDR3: TGCAGCGTTGAGGCAGGGTATGAAAAACTGTTTTTT. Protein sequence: CSVEAGYEKLFF.

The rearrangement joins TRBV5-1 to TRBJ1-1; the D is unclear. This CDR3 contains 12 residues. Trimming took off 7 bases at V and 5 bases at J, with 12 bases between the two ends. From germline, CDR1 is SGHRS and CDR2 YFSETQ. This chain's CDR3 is CASSPLATEAFF. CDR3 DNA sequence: TGCGCCAGCTCCCCGCTGGCAACTGAAGCTTTCTTT.

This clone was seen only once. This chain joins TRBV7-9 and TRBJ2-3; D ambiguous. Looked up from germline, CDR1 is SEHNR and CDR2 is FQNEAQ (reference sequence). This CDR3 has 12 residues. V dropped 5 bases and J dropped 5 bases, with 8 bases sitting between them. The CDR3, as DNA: TGTGCCAGCAGCCCCCTAAAAGATACGCAGTATTTT. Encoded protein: CASSPLKDTQYF.

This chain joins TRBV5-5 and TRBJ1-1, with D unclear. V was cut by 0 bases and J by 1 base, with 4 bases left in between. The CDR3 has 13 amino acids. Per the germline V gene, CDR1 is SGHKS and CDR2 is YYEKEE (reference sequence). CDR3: CASSLGGNTEAFF. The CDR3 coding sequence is TGTGCCAGCAGCTTGGGCGGGAACACTGAAGCTTTCTTT. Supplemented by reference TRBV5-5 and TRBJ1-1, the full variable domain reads DAGVTQSPTHLIKTRGQQVTLRCSPISGHKSVSWYQQVLGQGPQFIFQYYEKEERGRGNFPDRFSARQFPNYSSELNVNALLLGDSALYLCASSLGGNTEAFFGQGTRLTVV.

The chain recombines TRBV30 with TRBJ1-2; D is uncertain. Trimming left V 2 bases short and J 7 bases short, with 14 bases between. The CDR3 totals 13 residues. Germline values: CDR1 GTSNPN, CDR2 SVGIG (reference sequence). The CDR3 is CAWSIGEGGGYTF. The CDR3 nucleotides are TGTGCCTGGAGTATCGGGGAAGGAGGTGGCTACACCTTC.

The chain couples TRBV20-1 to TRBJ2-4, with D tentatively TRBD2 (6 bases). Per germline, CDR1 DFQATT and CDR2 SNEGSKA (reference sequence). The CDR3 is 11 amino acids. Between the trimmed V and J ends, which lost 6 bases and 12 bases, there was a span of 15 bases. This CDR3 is CSAPGGAYQYF. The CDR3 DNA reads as TGCAGTGCCCCCGGAGGGGCGTATCAGTACTTC.

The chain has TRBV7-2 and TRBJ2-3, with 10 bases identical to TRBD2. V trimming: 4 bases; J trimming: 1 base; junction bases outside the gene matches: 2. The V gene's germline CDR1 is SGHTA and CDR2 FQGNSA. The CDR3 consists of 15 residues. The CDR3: CASSSLAGGTDTQYF. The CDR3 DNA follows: TGTGCCAGCAGCTCTCTAGCGGGGGGCACAGATACGCAGTATTTT. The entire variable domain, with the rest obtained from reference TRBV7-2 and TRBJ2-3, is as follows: GAGVSQSPSNKVTEKGKDVELRCDPISGHTALYWYRQSLGQGLEFLIYFQGNSAPDKSGLPSDRFSAERTGGSVSTLTIQRTQQEDSAVYLCASSSLAGGTDTQYFGPGTRLTVL.

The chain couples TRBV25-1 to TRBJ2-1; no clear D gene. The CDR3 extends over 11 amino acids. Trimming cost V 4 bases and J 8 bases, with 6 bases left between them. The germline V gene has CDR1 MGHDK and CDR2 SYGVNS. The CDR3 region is CASSGLYEQFF. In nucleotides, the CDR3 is TGTGCCAGCAGTGGGCTCTATGAGCAGTTCTTC.

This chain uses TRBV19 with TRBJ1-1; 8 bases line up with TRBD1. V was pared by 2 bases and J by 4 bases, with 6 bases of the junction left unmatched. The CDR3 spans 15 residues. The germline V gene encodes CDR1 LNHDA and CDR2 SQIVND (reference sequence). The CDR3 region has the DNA TGTGCCAGTAGTATAAGCCCAGGGGGCATCACTGAAGCTTTCTTT. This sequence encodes CASSISPGGITEAFF. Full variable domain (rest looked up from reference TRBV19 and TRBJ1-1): DGGITQSPKYLFRKEGQNVTLSCEQNLNHDAMYWYRQDPGQGLRLIYYSQIVNDFQKGDIAEGYSVSREKKESFPLTVTSAQKNPTAFYLCASSISPGGITEAFFGQGTRLTVV.

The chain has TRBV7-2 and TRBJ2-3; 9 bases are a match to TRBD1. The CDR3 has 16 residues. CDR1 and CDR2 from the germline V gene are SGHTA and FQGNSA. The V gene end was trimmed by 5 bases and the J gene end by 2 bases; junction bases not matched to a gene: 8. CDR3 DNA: TGTGCCAGCAGCCCGGGACAGGGCCCCTTCACAGATACGCAGTATTTT. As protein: CASSPGQGPFTDTQYF.

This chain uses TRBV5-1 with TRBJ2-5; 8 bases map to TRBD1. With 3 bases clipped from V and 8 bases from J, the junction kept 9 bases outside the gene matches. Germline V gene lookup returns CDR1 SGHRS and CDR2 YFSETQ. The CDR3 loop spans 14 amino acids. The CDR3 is CASSSYTGGSTQYF. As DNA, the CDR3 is TGCGCCAGCAGCTCGTATACAGGGGGAAGTACCCAGTACTTC. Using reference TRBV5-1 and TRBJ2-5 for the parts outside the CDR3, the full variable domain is KAGVTQTPRYLIKTRGQQVTLSCSPISGHRSVSWYQQTPGQGLQFLFEYFSETQRNKGNFPGRFSGRQFSNSRSEMNVSTLELGDSALYLCASSSYTGGSTQYFGPGTRLLVL.